This T cell receptor beta chain was observed in a study of graft-versus-host responses after intestinal transplantation. Overall study: Each of the recipients got a multivisceral, liver-intestinal, or isolated intestinal transplant.

V lost 0 bases, J lost 0 bases, and 3 bases lay in between. Looked up from germline, CDR1 is MNHNY and CDR2 is SVGAGI (reference sequence). This CDR3 contains 13 residues. Intraepithelial plus lamina propria lymphocytes were released by processing graft tissue. TCRdb's table, derived via immunoSEQ multiplex PCR, lists solely in-frame clones and lacks some. Of 40,000 or so clones in the sample, 87% are singletons; the top ten hold 18%. The TCR originated in a human patient who received an intestinal transplant, so some T cells may come from the graft donor. Specimen: ileum tissue, collected less than 210 days after intestinal transplant. The J gene is TRBJ2-7, the V gene TRBV6-6; no reliable D call. The CDR3 reads CASSYSVSYEQYF. In DNA form, the CDR3 reads TGTGCCAGCAGTTACTCCGTCTCCTACGAGCAGTACTTC.